This T cell receptor beta chain is drawn from a study of OX40 agonist ivuxolimab in advanced cancers. Across the whole study: The patients got ivuxolimab, which is an agonistic anti-OX40 (CD134) antibody. Broader study findings: On average, CD8+ T cells had more expanded clones than CD4+.

On this clone itself: Its antigen is currently unknown.

Trimming pared 0 bases from V and 4 bases from J, leaving 11 bases between. This CDR3 is built from 15 residues. In germline, CDR1 is SGHKS, CDR2 YYEKEE (reference sequence). Researchers took blood at baseline, on cycle 4 day 1, and on cycle 7 day 1. The repertoire was sequenced with immunoSEQ multiplex PCR; TCRdb's copy has only in-frame clones and lacks some. There are about 110,000 clones in the sample; more than 85% occur only once, and approximately 0.63% lies in the top ten. The sequences come from CD4+ or CD8+ T cells sorted from blood, collected in a trial of the OX40 agonist ivuxolimab. The receptor's source is an adult with an advanced solid tumor such as melanoma, head and neck, liver or kidney cancer. The chain employs TRBV5-5 and TRBJ2-1; D is possibly TRBD1 (6 bases). The CDR3 nucleotides read TGTGCCAGCAGCTTGGGAACAGGGCGATACAATGAGCAGTTCTTC. Protein sequence: CASSLGTGRYNEQFF.